Following are 20 T cell receptor beta chains from one sample sequenced in a study of control samples from healthy donors and cancer patients (dated by TCRdb to 2020 to 2022). The receptor library was made with the immunoSEQ multiplex PCR assay. TCRdb holds this immuneACCESS table with in-frame rearrangements only. Some clones are missing; in checked studies, unresolved V genes explain under half, and the rest has no known cause. In this sample the table shows more than 85,000 clones, about 89% of which occur a single time. The ten largest account for around 17% of the sample. The sequenced sample was blood. The receptors shown here come from a woman between 45 and 65 years old in good health.

This clone was counted only a few times. The chain combines TRBV18 with TRBJ1-3; D is possibly TRBD1 (6 bases). Germline V gene sequence: CDR1 KGHSH, CDR2 LQKENI. This CDR3 contains 14 residues. With 7 bases removed from V and 0 bases from J, the gap between germline ends came to 10 bases. The CDR3 sequence is CASFTGSSGNTIYF. DNA for the CDR3: TGTGCCAGCTTCACAGGGAGCTCTGGAAACACCATATATTTT.

The chain joins TRBV10-1 to TRBJ2-5; a weak D match, TRBD1 (5 bases). The CDR3 is 16 residues long. The V end was cut by 0 bases, the J end by 1 base, with 12 bases between. Germline lookup yields CDR1 WNHNN and CDR2 SYGVQD (reference sequence). CDR3 nucleotide sequence: TGCGCCAGCAGTGAGTCGGGGCGGTATGGCCAAGAGACCCAGTACTTC. Its translation is CASSESGRYGQETQYF.

This rearrangement joins TRBV5-1 to TRBJ1-3; a weak D match, TRBD1 (5 bases). The V end was cut by 0 bases, the J end by 4 bases, with 11 bases between. The CDR3 consists of 15 residues. Germline values: CDR1 SGHRS, CDR2 YFSETQ. CDR3 DNA: TGCGCCAGCAGCTTGGACAGGCAACGGGGAAACACCATATATTTT. It encodes CASSLDRQRGNTIYF.

This chain links TRBV9 with TRBJ2-1; 7 bases fit TRBD2. CDR3 length equals 14 residues. Looked up from germline, CDR1 is SGDLS and CDR2 is YYNGEE. The ends lost 7 bases at V and 8 bases at J; junction bases unmatched: 12. CDR3 coding DNA: TGTGCCAGCTCGGGGTGGGCGGGAGACGATGAGCAGTTCTTC. Translated, it gives CASSGWAGDDEQFF.

The V call is TRBV7-3, the J call TRBJ2-3; D is uncertain. V shed 3 bases and J shed 6 bases, with 16 bases lying between them. From germline, CDR1 is SGHTA and CDR2 FQGTGA. The CDR3 consists of 15 residues. In DNA form, the CDR3 reads TGTGCCAGCAGCTTTCTGGGTTTACGTTCGGATACGCAGTATTTT. Translation gives CASSFLGLRSDTQYF.

The chain has TRBV6-5 and TRBJ2-2; 9 nucleotides match TRBD1. The CDR3 consists of 16 residues. Unmatched junction bases numbered 8, after V lost 4 bases and J lost 5 bases. The germline V gene encodes CDR1 MNHEY and CDR2 SVGAGI. CDR3 bases: TGTGCCAGCAGTTCCCGTGGACAGGGGATAACCGGGGAGCTGTTTTTT. Its translation: CASSSRGQGITGELFF.

V usage is TRBV6-2 or TRBV6-3 and J usage is TRBJ1-3; a possible D gene is TRBD1 (6 bases). Germline loops: CDR1 MNHEY, CDR2 SVGEGT. This CDR3 spans 20 amino acids. Trimming took off 6 bases at V and 0 bases at J, with 27 bases between the two ends. CDR3 sequence reads: CASRPGTGQRLLPSGNTIYF. The CDR3 bases are TGTGCCAGCAGACCTGGGACCGGACAGCGCCTTTTACCCTCTGGAAACACCATATATTTT.

The rearrangement uses TRBV9 and TRBJ2-3, with 10 bases identical to TRBD1. The V and J ends lost 2 bases and 6 bases, in that order; junction bases with no gene match: 3. The CDR3 has 14 amino acids. Germline loops: CDR1 SGDLS, CDR2 YYNGEE. The CDR3 protein is CASSVGQGTDTQYF. In DNA, the CDR3 is TGTGCCAGCAGCGTGGGACAGGGGACGGATACGCAGTATTTT.

V and J are TRBV19 and TRBJ1-5; D call uncertain. The CDR3 has 14 residues. The ends were cut back, 5 bases at V and 1 base at J, with 9 bases in the middle. Germline V gene sequence: CDR1 LNHDA, CDR2 SQIVND (reference sequence). The CDR3 here is CASSVFLSNQPQHF. CDR3 bases: TGTGCCAGTAGTGTTTTCTTAAGCAATCAGCCCCAGCATTTT.

This chain uses TRBV30 with TRBJ1-6, with no clear D. Germline lookup yields CDR1 GTSNPN and CDR2 SVGIG (reference sequence). The V gene lost 4 bases and the J gene lost 10 bases, with 17 bases spanning the gap. The CDR3 is made up of 14 amino acids. The CDR3 sequence: CAWTLGSRGSPLHF. CDR3 in DNA: TGTGCCTGGACCCTCGGGTCCCGAGGGTCACCCCTCCACTTT.

V and J are TRBV4-1 and TRBJ2-3, with 10 bases identical to TRBD1. CDR3 size: 16 residues. Germline lookup yields CDR1 MGHRA and CDR2 YSYEKL. V gave up 3 bases and J gave up 2 bases; unmatched junction bases: 5. This chain's CDR3 is CASSQGQGWDTDTQYF. The CDR3 DNA sequence: TGCGCCAGCAGCCAGGGACAGGGGTGGGACACAGATACGCAGTATTTT.

The chain uses TRBV6-5 and TRBJ1-2; the D gene is possibly TRBD1 (6 bases). The CDR3 runs to 13 residues. Germline CDR1 and CDR2: MNHEY and SVGAGI. V lost 6 bases, J lost 4 bases, and 12 bases lay in between. The chain's CDR3 is CASRIPDSYGYTF. As DNA, the CDR3 is TGTGCCAGCAGAATACCGGACAGCTATGGCTACACCTTC.

The CDR3 sequence is CASSADQLAETQYF. The DNA of the CDR3 is TGTGCCAGCAGCGCCGACCAACTAGCAGAGACCCAGTACTTC. This chain joins TRBV9 and TRBJ2-5, with TRBD2 as a possible D gene (6 bases). V gave up 3 bases and J gave up 4 bases, with 13 bases separating them. The CDR3 covers 14 residues. Germline V gene sequence: CDR1 SGDLS, CDR2 YYNGEE.

The chain combines TRBV13 with TRBJ2-3; D gene unclear. The length of the CDR3 is 11 residues. The V end lost 2 bases, the J end lost 4 bases, and 1 base lay between the germline ends. Germline CDR1 PRHDT, CDR2 FYEKMQ (reference sequence). This CDR3 is CASSLSDTQYF. In DNA, the CDR3 is TGTGCCAGCAGCTTATCAGATACGCAGTATTTT.

The J gene is TRBJ2-2, the V gene TRBV29-1; D gene uncertain. The CDR3 is 13 amino acids. Germline CDR1 SQVTM, CDR2 ANQGSEA. Trimming took off 3 bases at V and 6 bases at J, with 11 bases between the two ends. This CDR3 is CSVDQTEAGELFF. In nucleotides, the CDR3 is TGCAGCGTTGACCAGACTGAAGCCGGGGAGCTGTTTTTT.

This chain connects TRBV5-1 to TRBJ1-2; the D is unclear. This CDR3 has 14 amino acids. V lost 8 bases, J lost 0 bases, and 14 bases lay in between. CDR1 and CDR2 from the germline V gene are SGHRS and YFSETQ. CDR3 residues: CASLAPDTNYGYTF. The DNA for the CDR3 is TGCGCCAGTCTTGCCCCCGACACTAACTATGGCTACACCTTC.

The chain combines TRBV10-3 with TRBJ1-1, with TRBD1 matching 7 bases. The V gene's germline CDR1 is ENHRY and CDR2 SYGVKD. V gave up 1 base and J gave up 0 bases; unmatched junction bases: 8. The CDR3 consists of 17 residues. The CDR3 nucleotides read TGTGCCATCAGTGAGTTGGGAGGGGGCTTTATGAACACTGAAGCTTTCTTT. It translates to CAISELGGGFMNTEAFF.

This chain connects TRBV30 to TRBJ1-3; 7 bases line up with TRBD1. V was pared by 0 bases and J by 4 bases, with 3 bases of the junction left unmatched. CDR1 GTSNPN and CDR2 SVGIG come from the germline V gene (reference sequence). The CDR3 has 14 residues. Here the CDR3 reads CAWSVGDRGNTIYF. The CDR3, as DNA: TGTGCCTGGAGTGTAGGGGACAGAGGAAACACCATATATTTT. Variable domain in full (rest from reference TRBV30 and TRBJ1-3): SQTIHQWPATLVQPVGSPLSLECTVEGTSNPNLYWYRQAAGRGLQLLFYSVGIGQISSEVPQNLSASRPQDRQFILSSKKLLLSDSGFYLCAWSVGDRGNTIYFGEGSWLTVV.

The chain employs TRBV7-2 and TRBJ2-3, with 9 bases fitting TRBD2. The CDR3 runs to 16 residues. The V segment lost 2 bases and the J segment 0 bases; nucleotides outside the gene matches: 3. Germline values: CDR1 SGHTA, CDR2 FQGNSA. CDR3 nucleotide sequence: TGTGCCAGCAGCTTACTGGCGGGGGGGAGCACAGATACGCAGTATTTT. Translating it yields CASSLLAGGSTDTQYF. The whole variable domain, filled in from reference TRBV7-2 and TRBJ2-3, reads GAGVSQSPSNKVTEKGKDVELRCDPISGHTALYWYRQSLGQGLEFLIYFQGNSAPDKSGLPSDRFSAERTGGSVSTLTIQRTQQEDSAVYLCASSLLAGGSTDTQYFGPGTRLTVL.

The chain recombines TRBV6-2 or TRBV6-3 with TRBJ1-2, with 8 bases identical to TRBD1. The CDR3 has 13 amino acids. Trimming removed 5 bases from V and 7 bases from J; junction bases left unmatched: 6. Germline CDR1 MNHEY, CDR2 SVGEGT. The CDR3 coding sequence is TGTGCCAGCAGTGTGGACAGGGTCGGTGGCTACACCTTC. Its protein product is CASSVDRVGGYTF.